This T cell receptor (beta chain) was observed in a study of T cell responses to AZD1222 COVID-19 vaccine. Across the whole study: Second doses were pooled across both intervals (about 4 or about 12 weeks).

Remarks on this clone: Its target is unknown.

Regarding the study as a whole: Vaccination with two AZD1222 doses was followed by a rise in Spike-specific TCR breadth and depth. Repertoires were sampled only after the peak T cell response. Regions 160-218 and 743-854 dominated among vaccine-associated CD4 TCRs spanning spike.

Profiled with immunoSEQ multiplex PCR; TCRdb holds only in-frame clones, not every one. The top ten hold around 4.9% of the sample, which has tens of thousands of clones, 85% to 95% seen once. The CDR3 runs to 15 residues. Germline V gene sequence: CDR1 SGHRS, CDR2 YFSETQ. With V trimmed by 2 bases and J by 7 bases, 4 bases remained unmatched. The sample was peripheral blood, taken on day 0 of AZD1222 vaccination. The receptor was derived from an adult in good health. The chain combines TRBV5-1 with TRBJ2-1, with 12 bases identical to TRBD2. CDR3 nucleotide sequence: TGCGCCAGCAGCTTTCGAACTAGCGGGGGGAATGAGCAGTTCTTC. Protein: CASSFRTSGGNEQFF.